What follows are 8 T cell receptor beta chains derived from one specimen sequenced in a study of shared clonotypes between healthy human individuals (dated by TCRdb to 2020 to 2021). Libraries came from the immunoSEQ multiplex PCR assay. What TCRdb holds here is the immuneACCESS table cut down to in-frame rearrangements. Part of the clones is not present; checked against another copy, under half of the missing clones reflect an unresolved V gene, and the others are unexplained. The sample table lists about 980,000 clones, 76% of them with a count of one. The leading ten clones occupy 1.5% of the sample. Sequencing was performed on memory CD4+ T cells sorted from blood. In light of the paper, this sample's cell subset or site label describes: CD45RA-negative fraction. These receptors were obtained from a man between 18 and 35 years old in good health.

This rearrangement joins TRBV7-2 to TRBJ1-2; tentatively, D is TRBD1 (5 bases). The CDR3 has 16 amino acids. Looked up from germline, CDR1 is SGHTA and CDR2 is FQGNSA. Trimming shortened V by 11 bases and J by 5 bases, and 27 bases separated the two germline ends. CDR3 protein: CAPSLARLGGGYGYTF. CDR3 nucleotides: TGTGCCCCCAGCTTAGCGCGGCTGGGGGGGGGATATGGCTACACCTTC.

This clone was found a few times. The chain uses TRBV18 and TRBJ2-7; TRBD1 agrees at 7 bases. Germline V gene sequence: CDR1 KGHSH, CDR2 LQKENI. This CDR3 spans 16 amino acids. V was pared by 3 bases and J by 3 bases, with 11 bases of the junction left unmatched. CDR3 DNA sequence: TGTGCCAGCTCACCTGACAGGGTCGGGCTCGACTACGAGCAGTACTTC. This encodes CASSPDRVGLDYEQYF. The whole variable domain, filled in from reference TRBV18 and TRBJ2-7, reads NAGVMQNPRHLVRRRGQEARLRCSPMKGHSHVYWYRQLPEEGLKFMVYLQKENIIDESGMPKERFSAEFPKEGPSILRIQQVVRGDSAAYFCASSPDRVGLDYEQYFGPGTRLTVT.

For this clone: The sample carries other DNA sequences with the same CDR3. The rearrangement links TRBV6-1 to TRBJ2-1; weak D call: TRBD2 (6 bases). CDR3 size: 15 residues. The V and J ends lost 6 bases and 0 bases respectively, with 12 bases between them. Germline CDR1 is MNHNS and CDR2 is SASEGT. CDR3: CASRIRESSYNEQFF. CDR3 DNA: TGTGCCAGCAGAATCCGGGAGAGCTCCTACAATGAGCAGTTCTTC.

V gene TRBV20-1 combines with J gene TRBJ1-1; D unresolved. Germline loops: CDR1 DFQATT, CDR2 SNEGSKA (reference sequence). The CDR3 is 11 residues long. The CDR3 sequence is CSSEENTEAFF. In DNA form, the CDR3 reads TGCAGCTCCGAGGAGAACACTGAAGCTTTCTTT.

The V call is TRBV2, the J call TRBJ2-2, with no clear D. This CDR3 has 14 amino acids. Germline CDR1 is SNHLY and CDR2 is FYNNEI. The V end lost 7 bases, the J end lost 1 base, and 10 bases lay between the germline ends. CDR3 DNA sequence: TGTGCCAGCAAGGACGGAATGAACACCGGGGAGCTGTTTTTT. Translation gives CASKDGMNTGELFF.

This clone was seen only a few times. The chain recombines TRBV5-1 with TRBJ1-2, with 9 bases aligning to TRBD1. The length of the CDR3 is 16 residues. Germline V gives CDR1 SGHRS, CDR2 YFSETQ. The trim removed 2 bases at V and 3 bases at J, leaving 8 bases unmatched. The CDR3 DNA reads TGCGCCAGCAGCTTCGACAGGGGGTCGTTCGACTATGGCTACACCTTC. Residues: CASSFDRGSFDYGYTF.

The chain links TRBV10-3 to TRBJ2-4; tentatively, D is TRBD2 (7 bases). Per the germline V gene, CDR1 is ENHRY and CDR2 is SYGVKD. The CDR3 is made up of 12 amino acids. Trimming took 10 bases from V and 8 from J, leaving 15 bases between them. The CDR3 region has the DNA TGTGCCACATCTGGGGGGGCGGACATTCAGTACTTC. This sequence encodes CATSGGADIQYF.

The rearrangement uses TRBV7-3 and TRBJ2-2; D is ambiguous. This CDR3 region has 15 residues. The ends were cut back, 1 base at V and 5 bases at J, with 11 bases in the middle. The germline CDR1 and CDR2 sequences are SGHTA and FQGTGA. CDR3 sequence (DNA): TGTGCCAGCAGCTTAAGCGGAGATCGGACCGGGGAGCTGTTTTTT. Its translation is CASSLSGDRTGELFF.